A selection of T cell receptor beta chains follows, all from one sample in a study of post-analysis software for immune sequencing data. TCRdb ran MiXCR on the PCR reads and lists one entry per CDR3 protein. The data show roughly 540,000 distinct CDR3 sequences, under 40% seen once. Sequencing used blood. The receptors here all came from a girl under 18 with multiple sclerosis. The CDR3 runs from the conserved cysteine through the conserved F or W. The order of the fields is CDR3 DNA, CDR3 protein, D gene, V gene, clone size, J gene. The D gene is left open where the match is weak. Clone size, where shown, is once, few, many, or a class for clones that have expanded.

CDR3 DNA: TGTGCCAGCAGCTTAGGAGTCAGCCAGACCCAGTACTTC
CDR3 protein: CASSLGVSQTQYF
D gene: NA
V gene: TRBV7-2
clone size: NA
J gene: TRBJ2-5

CDR3 DNA: TGCGCCAGCAGCTTGGACGGTTGGAATGAGCAGTTCTTC
CDR3 protein: CASSLDGWNEQFF
D gene: NA
V gene: TRBV5-1
clone size: few
J gene: TRBJ2-1

CDR3 DNA: TGTGCCAGCAGCCCCCAGGGGGGGGAAAAACTGTTTTTT
CDR3 protein: CASSPQGGEKLFF
D gene: TRBD1
V gene: TRBV7-2
clone size: NA
J gene: TRBJ1-4

CDR3 DNA: TGCAGCGTTGCGTTTTCGGCAAGTAGCGATCAGCCCCAGCATTTT
CDR3 protein: CSVAFSASSDQPQHF
D gene: NA
V gene: TRBV29-1
clone size: NA
J gene: TRBJ1-5

CDR3 DNA: TGCGCCAGCAGCGCGATTACGACGGGTCCCTATGGCTACACCTTC
CDR3 protein: CASSAITTGPYGYTF
D gene: NA
V gene: TRBV5-1
clone size: NA
J gene: TRBJ1-2

CDR3 DNA: TGTGCCAGCAGTTACCCAGGCTACACAGATACGCAGTATTTT
CDR3 protein: CASSYPGYTDTQYF
D gene: NA
V gene: TRBV27
clone size: NA
J gene: TRBJ2-3

CDR3 DNA: TGTGCCAGCAGCCCCATCGACCGGACCGACTGGGGCTACACCTTC
CDR3 protein: CASSPIDRTDWGYTF
D gene: NA
V gene: TRBV7-9
clone size: NA
J gene: TRBJ1-2

CDR3 DNA: TGCAGCGTTGAGAAGCCCATACTAGCGGGGGCCTCCTACGAGCAGTACTTC
CDR3 protein: CSVEKPILAGASYEQYF
D gene: TRBD2
V gene: TRBV29-1
clone size: NA
J gene: TRBJ2-7

CDR3 DNA: TGCAGTGCTACCCGGGACTCGGGCTACGAGCAGTACTTC
CDR3 protein: CSATRDSGYEQYF
D gene: NA
V gene: TRBV20-1
clone size: NA
J gene: TRBJ2-7

CDR3 DNA: TGTGCCAGCTCCCTAAGAGGGACCGTACCTATTCAGTACTTC
CDR3 protein: CASSLRGTVPIQYF
D gene: NA
V gene: TRBV7-8
clone size: NA
J gene: TRBJ2-7

CDR3 DNA: TGTGCCGCCAGCAGCCGGGACAGGGAGGGCAATGAGCAGTTCTTC
CDR3 protein: CAASSRDREGNEQFF
D gene: TRBD1
V gene: TRBV15
clone size: NA
J gene: TRBJ2-1

CDR3 DNA: TGTGCCAGCAGCTTAACCTTCTTACAGGGGGCGGTTGAAGCTTTCTTT
CDR3 protein: CASSLTFLQGAVEAFF
D gene: TRBD1
V gene: TRBV7-2
clone size: NA
J gene: TRBJ1-1

CDR3 DNA: TGTGCCGGCAGCCAAGCGGGGACGGTGTCCTACGAGCAGTACTTC
CDR3 protein: CAGSQAGTVSYEQYF
D gene: TRBD2
V gene: TRBV14
clone size: NA
J gene: TRBJ2-7

CDR3 DNA: TGTGCCAGCAGCTCAACTACGACAAGACAGGGACCCCTCCACTTT
CDR3 protein: CASSSTTTRQGPLHF
D gene: TRBD1
V gene: TRBV7-9
clone size: many
J gene: TRBJ1-6

CDR3 DNA: TGTGCCAGCAGCTTCCTCGGGGGGAACTACAATGAGCAGTTCTTC
CDR3 protein: CASSFLGGNYNEQFF
D gene: TRBD2
V gene: TRBV7-2
clone size: NA
J gene: TRBJ2-1